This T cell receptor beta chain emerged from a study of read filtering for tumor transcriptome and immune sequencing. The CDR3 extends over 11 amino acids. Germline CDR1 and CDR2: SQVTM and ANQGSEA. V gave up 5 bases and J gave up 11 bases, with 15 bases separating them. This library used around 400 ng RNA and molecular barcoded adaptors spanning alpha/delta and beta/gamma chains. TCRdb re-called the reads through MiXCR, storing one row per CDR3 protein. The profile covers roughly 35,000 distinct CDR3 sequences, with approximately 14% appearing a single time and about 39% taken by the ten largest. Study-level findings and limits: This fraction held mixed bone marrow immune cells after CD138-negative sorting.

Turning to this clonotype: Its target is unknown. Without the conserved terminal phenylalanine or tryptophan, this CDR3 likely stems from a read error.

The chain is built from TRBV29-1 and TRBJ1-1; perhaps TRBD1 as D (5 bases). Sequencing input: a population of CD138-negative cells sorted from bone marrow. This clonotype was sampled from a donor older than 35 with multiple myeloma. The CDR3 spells CSVPGADGAFP. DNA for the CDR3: TGCAGCGTTCCCGGGGCAGACGGGGCTTTCCCT.